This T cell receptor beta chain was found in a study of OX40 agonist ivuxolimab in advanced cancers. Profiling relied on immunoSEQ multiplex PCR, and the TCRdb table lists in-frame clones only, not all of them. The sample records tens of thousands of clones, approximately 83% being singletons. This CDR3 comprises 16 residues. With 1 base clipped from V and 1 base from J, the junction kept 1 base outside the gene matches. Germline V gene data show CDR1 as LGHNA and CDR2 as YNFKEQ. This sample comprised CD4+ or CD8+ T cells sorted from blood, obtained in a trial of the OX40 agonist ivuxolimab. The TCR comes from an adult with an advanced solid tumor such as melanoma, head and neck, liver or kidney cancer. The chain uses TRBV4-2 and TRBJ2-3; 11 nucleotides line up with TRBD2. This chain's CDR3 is CASSQGSGGGTDTQYF. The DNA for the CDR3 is TGTGCCAGCAGCCAAGGTAGCGGGGGGGGCACAGATACGCAGTATTTT.